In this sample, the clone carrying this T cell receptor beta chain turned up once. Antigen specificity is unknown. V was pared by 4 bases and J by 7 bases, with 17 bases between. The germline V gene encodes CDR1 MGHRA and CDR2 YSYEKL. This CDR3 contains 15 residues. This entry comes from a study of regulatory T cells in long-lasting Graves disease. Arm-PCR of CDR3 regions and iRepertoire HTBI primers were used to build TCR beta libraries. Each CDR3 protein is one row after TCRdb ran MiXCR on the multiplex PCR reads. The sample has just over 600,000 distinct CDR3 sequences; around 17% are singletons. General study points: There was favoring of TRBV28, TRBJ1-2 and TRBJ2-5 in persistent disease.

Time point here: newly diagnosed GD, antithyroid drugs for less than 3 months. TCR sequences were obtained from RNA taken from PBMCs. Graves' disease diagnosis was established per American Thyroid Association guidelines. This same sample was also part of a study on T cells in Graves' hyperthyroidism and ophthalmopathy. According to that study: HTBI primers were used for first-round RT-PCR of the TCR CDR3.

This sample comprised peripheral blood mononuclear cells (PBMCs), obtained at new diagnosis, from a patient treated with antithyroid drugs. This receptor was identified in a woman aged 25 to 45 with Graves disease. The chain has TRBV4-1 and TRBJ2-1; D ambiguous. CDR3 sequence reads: CASSPSGALSNEQFF. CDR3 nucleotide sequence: TGCGCCAGCAGCCCGTCGGGCGCGTTGAGTAATGAGCAGTTCTTC.